This paragraph reports one TCR beta chain. With random hexamers, reverse transcription was performed on about 0.5 to 1 ug of RNA. A multiplex approach, immunoSEQ multiplex PCR, amplified TCR beta CDR3 across 54 Vbeta and 13 Jbeta. TCRdb re-called the immunoSEQ multiplex PCR reads through MiXCR, storing one row per CDR3 protein. The sample has about 400,000 distinct CDR3 sequences; around 83% are singletons. Blood CD8+ and CD4+ T cells underwent high-throughput TCR beta sequencing. This entry is derived from a study of CD8 T cells in Susac syndrome. This CDR3 spans 14 amino acids. V gave up 3 bases and J gave up 6 bases, with 11 bases separating them. Germline lookup yields CDR1 LGHDT and CDR2 YNNKEL (reference sequence).

This receptor was taken from a human donor with multiple sclerosis. Sequences were obtained from CD8+ T cells from PBMCs. V usage is TRBV3-1 and J usage is TRBJ2-2; no firm D call. The CDR3 nucleotides are TGTGCCAGCAGCCATGCCCGAGTCTCCGGGGAGCTGTTTTTT. Translation: CASSHARVSGELFF.